This TCR beta chain appears in the sequencing data of a study of OX40 agonist ivuxolimab in advanced cancers. Data came from immunoSEQ multiplex PCR; TCRdb stores just in-frame clones and leaves some out. The sample carries around 62,000 clones, roughly nine tenths recorded once. The germline gives CDR1 MNHEY, CDR2 SMNVEV (reference sequence). The CDR3 runs to 20 residues. The V segment lost 5 bases and the J segment 0 bases; nucleotides outside the gene matches: 17. The chain employs TRBV27 and TRBJ1-1; 11 nucleotides align to TRBD1. The sequence was obtained from an adult with an advanced solid tumor such as melanoma, head and neck, liver or kidney cancer. Sequenced here: CD4+ or CD8+ T cells sorted from blood, sampled in a trial of the OX40 agonist ivuxolimab. As DNA, the CDR3 is TGTGCCAGCAGTGTATACCCTGGACAGGGGGCCTCTTCTTTGAACACTGAAGCTTTCTTT. It yields the protein CASSVYPGQGASSLNTEAFF.